The entry below describes one T cell receptor (beta chain). V was clipped by 6 bases and J by 4 bases; unmatched bases: 9. The CDR3 sequence is 14 residues long. Germline CDR1 and CDR2: MNHEY and SVGAGI. The table came from immunoSEQ multiplex PCR; TCRdb's copy has only in-frame clones and leaves some out. The sample lists about 52,000 clones, about nine tenths occurring once. This specimen comes from a study of blood T cell repertoires in COVID-19. Turning to the study itself: Both acute and convalescent COVID-19 samples were obtained from the United States, Italy and Spain.

This TCR derives from a human donor in a cohort sampled during active COVID-19. Source material: peripheral blood. The chain is built from TRBV6-5 and TRBJ2-7; 7 nucleotides agree with TRBD1. The CDR3 here is CASSHRTGVYEQYF. CDR3 coding DNA: TGTGCCAGCAGCCACCGGACAGGAGTATACGAGCAGTACTTC.